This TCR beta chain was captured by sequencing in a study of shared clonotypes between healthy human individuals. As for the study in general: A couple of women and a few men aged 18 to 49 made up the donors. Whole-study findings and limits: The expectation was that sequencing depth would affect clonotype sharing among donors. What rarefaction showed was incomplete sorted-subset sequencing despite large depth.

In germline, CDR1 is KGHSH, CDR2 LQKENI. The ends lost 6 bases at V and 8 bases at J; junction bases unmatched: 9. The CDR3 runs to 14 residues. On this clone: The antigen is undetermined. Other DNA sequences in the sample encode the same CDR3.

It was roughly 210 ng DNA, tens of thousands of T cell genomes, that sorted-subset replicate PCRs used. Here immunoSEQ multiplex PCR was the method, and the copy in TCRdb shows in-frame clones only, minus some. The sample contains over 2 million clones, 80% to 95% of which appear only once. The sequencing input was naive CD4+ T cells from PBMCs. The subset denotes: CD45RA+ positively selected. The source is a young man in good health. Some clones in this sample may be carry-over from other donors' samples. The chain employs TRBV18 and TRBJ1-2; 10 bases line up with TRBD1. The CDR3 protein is CASSPGQGGYGYTF. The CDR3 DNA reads TGTGCCAGCTCCCCCGGACAGGGGGGTTACGGCTACACCTTC.